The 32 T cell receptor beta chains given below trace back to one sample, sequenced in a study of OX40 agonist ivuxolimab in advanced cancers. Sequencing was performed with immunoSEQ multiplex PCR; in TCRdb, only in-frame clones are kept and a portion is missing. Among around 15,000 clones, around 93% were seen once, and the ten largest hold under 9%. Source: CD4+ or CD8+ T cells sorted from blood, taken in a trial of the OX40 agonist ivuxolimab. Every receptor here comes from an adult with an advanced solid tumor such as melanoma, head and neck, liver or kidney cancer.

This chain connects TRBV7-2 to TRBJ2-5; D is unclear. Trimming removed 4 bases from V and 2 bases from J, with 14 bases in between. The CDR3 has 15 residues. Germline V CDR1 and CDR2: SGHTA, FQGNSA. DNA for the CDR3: TGTGCCAGCAGCTCAACCGATGGCTGGCAAGAGACCCAGTACTTC. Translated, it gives CASSSTDGWQETQYF.

CDR3 sequence: CASSYDRELFF. CDR3 nucleotides: TGTGCCAGCAGTTACGACCGGGAGCTGTTTTTT. The rearrangement links TRBV6-6 to TRBJ2-2, with D hard to call. V was cut by 2 bases and J by 9 bases, with 4 bases left in between. There are 11 residues in the CDR3. Germline assignment: CDR1 MNHNY and CDR2 SVGAGI (reference sequence).

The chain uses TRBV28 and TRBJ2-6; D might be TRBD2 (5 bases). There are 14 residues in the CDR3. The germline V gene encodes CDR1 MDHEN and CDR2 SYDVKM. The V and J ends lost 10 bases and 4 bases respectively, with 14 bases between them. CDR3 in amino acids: CATAGVSGANVLTF. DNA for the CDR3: TGTGCCACAGCCGGGGTCTCCGGGGCCAACGTCCTGACTTTC. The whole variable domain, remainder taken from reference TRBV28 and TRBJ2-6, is DVKVTQSSRYLVKRTGEKVFLECVQDMDHENMFWYRQDPGLGLRLIYFSYDVKMKEKGDIPEGYSVSREKKERFSLILESASTNQTSMYLCATAGVSGANVLTFGAGSRLTVL.

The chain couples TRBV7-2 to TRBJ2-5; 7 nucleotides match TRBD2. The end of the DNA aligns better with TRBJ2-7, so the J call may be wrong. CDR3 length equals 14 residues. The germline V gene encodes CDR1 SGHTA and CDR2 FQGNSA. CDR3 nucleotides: TGTGCCAGCAGCCCCGGGCTAGCGGCCTACGAGCAGTACTTC. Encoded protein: CASSPGLAAYEQYF.

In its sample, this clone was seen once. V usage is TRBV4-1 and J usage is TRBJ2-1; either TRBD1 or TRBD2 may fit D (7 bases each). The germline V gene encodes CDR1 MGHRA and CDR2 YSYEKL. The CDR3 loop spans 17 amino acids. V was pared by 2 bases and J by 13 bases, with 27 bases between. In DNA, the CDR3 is TGCGCCAGCAGCCAATACCCGGGACAGACCAGCGGGAAGGGACAGTTCTTC. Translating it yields CASSQYPGQTSGKGQFF.

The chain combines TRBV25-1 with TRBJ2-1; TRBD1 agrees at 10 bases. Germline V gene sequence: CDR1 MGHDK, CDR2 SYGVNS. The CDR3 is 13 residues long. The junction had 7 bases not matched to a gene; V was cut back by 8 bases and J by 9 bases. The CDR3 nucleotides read TGTGCCAGCCACGAGACAGGGGGCTTTGAGCAGTTCTTC. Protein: CASHETGGFEQFF.

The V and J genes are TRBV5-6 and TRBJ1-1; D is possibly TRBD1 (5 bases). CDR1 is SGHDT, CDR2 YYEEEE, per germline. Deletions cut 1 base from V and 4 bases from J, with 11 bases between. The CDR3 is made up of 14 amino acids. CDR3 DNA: TGTGCCAGCAGCTTGTCGGGGGGAGCCACTGAAGCTTTCTTT. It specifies CASSLSGGATEAFF.

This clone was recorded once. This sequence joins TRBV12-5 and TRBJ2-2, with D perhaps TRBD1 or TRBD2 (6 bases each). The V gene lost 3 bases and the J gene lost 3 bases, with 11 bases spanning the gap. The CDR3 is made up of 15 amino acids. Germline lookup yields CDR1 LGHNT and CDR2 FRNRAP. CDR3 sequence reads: CASGFMGGDTGELFF. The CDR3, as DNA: TGTGCTAGTGGTTTTATGGGGGGCGACACCGGGGAGCTGTTTTTT.

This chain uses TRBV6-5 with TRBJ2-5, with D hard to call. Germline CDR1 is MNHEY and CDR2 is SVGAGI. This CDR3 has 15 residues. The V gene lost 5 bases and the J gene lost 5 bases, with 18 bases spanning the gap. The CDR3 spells CASSPWAGLKETQYF. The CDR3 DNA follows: TGTGCCAGCAGTCCTTGGGCCGGGCTCAAGGAGACCCAGTACTTC.

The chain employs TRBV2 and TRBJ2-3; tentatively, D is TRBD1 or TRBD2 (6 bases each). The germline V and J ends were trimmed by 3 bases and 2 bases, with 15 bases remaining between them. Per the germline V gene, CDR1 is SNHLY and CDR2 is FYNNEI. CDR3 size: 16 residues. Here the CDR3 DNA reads TGTGCCAGCAGTGATTTGTGGGGGGCCGACACAGATACGCAGTATTTT. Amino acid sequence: CASSDLWGADTDTQYF. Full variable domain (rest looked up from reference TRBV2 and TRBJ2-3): EPEVTQTPSHQVTQMGQEVILRCVPISNHLYFYWYRQILGQKVEFLVSFYNNEISEKSEIFDDQFSVERPDGSNFTLKIRSTKLEDSAMYFCASSDLWGADTDTQYFGPGTRLTVL.

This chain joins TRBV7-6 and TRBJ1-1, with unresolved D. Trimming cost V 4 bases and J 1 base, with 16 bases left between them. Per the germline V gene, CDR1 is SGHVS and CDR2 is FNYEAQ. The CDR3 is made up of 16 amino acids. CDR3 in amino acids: CASSSGIGLENTEAFF. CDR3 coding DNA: TGTGCCAGCAGCTCCGGAATCGGCCTAGAGAACACTGAAGCTTTCTTT. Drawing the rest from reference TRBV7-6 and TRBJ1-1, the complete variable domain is GAGVSQSPRYKVTKRGQDVALRCDPISGHVSLYWYRQALGQGPEFLTYFNYEAQQDKSGLPNDRFSAERPEGSISTLTIQRTEQRDSAMYRCASSSGIGLENTEAFFGQGTRLTVV.

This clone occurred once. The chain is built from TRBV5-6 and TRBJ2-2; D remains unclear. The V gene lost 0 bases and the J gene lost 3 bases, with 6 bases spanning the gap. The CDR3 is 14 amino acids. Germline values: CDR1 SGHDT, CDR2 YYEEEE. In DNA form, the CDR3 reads TGTGCCAGCAGCTTGGTGGGTCACACCGGGGAGCTGTTTTTT. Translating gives CASSLVGHTGELFF.

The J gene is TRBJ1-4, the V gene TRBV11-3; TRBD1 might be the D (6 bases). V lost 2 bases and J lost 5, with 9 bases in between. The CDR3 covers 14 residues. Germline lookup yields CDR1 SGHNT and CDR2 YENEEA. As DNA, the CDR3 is TGTGCCAGCAGCTTATCCAGGGGAAATGAAAAACTGTTTTTT. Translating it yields CASSLSRGNEKLFF.

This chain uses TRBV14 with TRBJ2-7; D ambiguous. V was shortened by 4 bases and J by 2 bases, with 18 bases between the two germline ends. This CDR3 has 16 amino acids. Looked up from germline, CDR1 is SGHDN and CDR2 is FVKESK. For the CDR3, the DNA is TGTGCCAGCAGCCCCCTAGAGCTGTCATTGGCCTACGAGCAGTACTTC. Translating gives CASSPLELSLAYEQYF.

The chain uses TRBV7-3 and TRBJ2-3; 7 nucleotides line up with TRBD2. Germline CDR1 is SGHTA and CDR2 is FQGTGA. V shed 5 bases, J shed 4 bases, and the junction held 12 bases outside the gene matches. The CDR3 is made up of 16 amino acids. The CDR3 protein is CASSAFLAVRADTQYF. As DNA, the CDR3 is TGTGCCAGCAGCGCGTTCCTAGCGGTGAGGGCAGATACGCAGTATTTT.

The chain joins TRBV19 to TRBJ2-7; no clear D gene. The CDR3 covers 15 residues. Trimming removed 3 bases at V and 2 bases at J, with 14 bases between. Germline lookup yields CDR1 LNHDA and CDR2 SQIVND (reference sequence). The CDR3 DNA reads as TGTGCCAGTAGTATCCTTCGAGACATAGCCTACGAGCAGTACTTC. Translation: CASSILRDIAYEQYF.

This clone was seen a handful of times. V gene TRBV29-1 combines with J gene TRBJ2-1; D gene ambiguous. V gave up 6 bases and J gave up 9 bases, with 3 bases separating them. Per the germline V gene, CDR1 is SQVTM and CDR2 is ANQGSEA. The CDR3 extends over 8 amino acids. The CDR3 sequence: CSVFEQFF. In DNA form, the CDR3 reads TGCAGCGTGTTTGAGCAGTTCTTC.

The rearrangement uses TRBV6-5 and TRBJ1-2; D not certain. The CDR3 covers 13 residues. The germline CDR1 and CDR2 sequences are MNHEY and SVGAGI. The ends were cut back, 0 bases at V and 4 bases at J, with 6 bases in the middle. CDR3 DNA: TGTGCCAGCAGTTACTCTATGCTCTATGGCTACACCTTC. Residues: CASSYSMLYGYTF.

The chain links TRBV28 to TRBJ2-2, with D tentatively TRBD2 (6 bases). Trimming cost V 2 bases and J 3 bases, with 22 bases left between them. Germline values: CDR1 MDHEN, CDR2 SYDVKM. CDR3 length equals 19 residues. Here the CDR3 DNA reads TGTGCCAGCAGTTTAACTCCCGGAAAAGCGGGCCTATACACCGGGGAGCTGTTTTTT. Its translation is CASSLTPGKAGLYTGELFF.

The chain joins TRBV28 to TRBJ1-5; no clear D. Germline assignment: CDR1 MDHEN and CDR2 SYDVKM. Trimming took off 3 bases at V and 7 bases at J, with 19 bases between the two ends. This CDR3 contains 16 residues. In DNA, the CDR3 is TGTGCCAGCAGTTTTGCGTCGGTAGGGCCGAGACAGCCCCAGCATTTT. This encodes CASSFASVGPRQPQHF. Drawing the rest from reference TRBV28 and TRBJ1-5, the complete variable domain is DVKVTQSSRYLVKRTGEKVFLECVQDMDHENMFWYRQDPGLGLRLIYFSYDVKMKEKGDIPEGYSVSREKKERFSLILESASTNQTSMYLCASSFASVGPRQPQHFGDGTRLSIL.

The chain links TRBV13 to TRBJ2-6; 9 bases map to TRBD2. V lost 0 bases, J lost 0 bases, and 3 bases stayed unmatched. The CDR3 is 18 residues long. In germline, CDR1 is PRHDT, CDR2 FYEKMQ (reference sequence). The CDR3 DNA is TGTGCCAGCAGCTTAGGGCTAGCGGGGAGCTCTGGGGCCAACGTCCTGACTTTC. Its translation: CASSLGLAGSSGANVLTF.

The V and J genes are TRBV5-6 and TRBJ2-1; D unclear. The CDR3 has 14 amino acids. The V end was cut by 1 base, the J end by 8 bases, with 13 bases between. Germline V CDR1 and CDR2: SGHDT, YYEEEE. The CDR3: CASSLPYSGDEQFF. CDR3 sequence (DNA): TGTGCCAGCAGCTTGCCCTACTCCGGCGATGAGCAGTTCTTC.

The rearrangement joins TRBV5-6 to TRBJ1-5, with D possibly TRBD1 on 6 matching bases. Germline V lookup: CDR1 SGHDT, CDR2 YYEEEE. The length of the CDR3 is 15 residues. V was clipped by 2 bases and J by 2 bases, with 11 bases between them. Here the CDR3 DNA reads TGTGCCAGCAGCTTAGGACAGTTGGGCAATCAGCCCCAGCATTTT. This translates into CASSLGQLGNQPQHF.

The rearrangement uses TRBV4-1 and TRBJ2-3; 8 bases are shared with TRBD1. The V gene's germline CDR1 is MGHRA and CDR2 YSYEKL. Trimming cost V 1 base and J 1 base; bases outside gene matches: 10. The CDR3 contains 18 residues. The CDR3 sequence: CASSQANRGFKGTDTQYF. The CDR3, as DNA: TGCGCCAGCAGCCAAGCTAACAGGGGGTTCAAGGGCACAGATACGCAGTATTTT.

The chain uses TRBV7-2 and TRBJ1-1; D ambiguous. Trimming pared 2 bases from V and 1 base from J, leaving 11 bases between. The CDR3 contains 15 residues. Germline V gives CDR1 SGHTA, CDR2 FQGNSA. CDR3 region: CASSLRPTQNTEAFF. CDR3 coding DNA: TGTGCCAGCAGCTTACGTCCGACCCAGAACACTGAAGCTTTCTTT.

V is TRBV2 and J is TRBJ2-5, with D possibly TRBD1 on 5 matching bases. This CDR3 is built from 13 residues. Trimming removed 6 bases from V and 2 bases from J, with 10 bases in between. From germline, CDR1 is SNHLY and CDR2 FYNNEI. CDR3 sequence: CASRKGFQETQYF. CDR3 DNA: TGTGCCAGCAGGAAGGGGTTTCAAGAGACCCAGTACTTC.

CDR3 sequence reads: CASSTEWETQYF. CDR3 in DNA: TGTGCCAGCAGTACGGAGTGGGAGACCCAGTACTTC. This chain links TRBV6-6 with TRBJ2-5, with unresolved D. CDR3 length: 12 residues. V dropped 5 bases and J dropped 5 bases, with 9 bases sitting between them. Looked up from germline, CDR1 is MNHNY and CDR2 is SVGAGI (reference sequence).

This CDR3 reads CASSQELTRSGRAVNEQFF. In nucleotides, the CDR3 is TGTGCCAGCAGCCAAGAGCTGACACGAAGCGGGAGGGCCGTAAATGAGCAGTTCTTC. The rearrangement uses TRBV14 and TRBJ2-1; TRBD2 matches at 10 bases. Germline V CDR1 and CDR2: SGHDN, FVKESK. The CDR3 totals 19 residues. V trimming: 0 bases; J trimming: 7 bases; junction bases outside the gene matches: 15.

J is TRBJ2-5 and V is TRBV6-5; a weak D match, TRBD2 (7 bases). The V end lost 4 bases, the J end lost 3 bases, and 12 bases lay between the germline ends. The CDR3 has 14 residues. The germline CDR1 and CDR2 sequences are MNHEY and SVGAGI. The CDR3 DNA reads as TGTGCCAGCAGTTTTGGCGGGGGCGAAGAGACCCAGTACTTC. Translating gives CASSFGGGEETQYF.

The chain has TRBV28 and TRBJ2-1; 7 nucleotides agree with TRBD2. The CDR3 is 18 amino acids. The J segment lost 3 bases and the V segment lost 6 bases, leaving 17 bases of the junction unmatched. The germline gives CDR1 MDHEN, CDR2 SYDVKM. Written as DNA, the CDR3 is TGTGCCAGCAGAACCGAACTAGCGACAACTCTTTACTACAATGAGCAGTTCTTC. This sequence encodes CASRTELATTLYYNEQFF.

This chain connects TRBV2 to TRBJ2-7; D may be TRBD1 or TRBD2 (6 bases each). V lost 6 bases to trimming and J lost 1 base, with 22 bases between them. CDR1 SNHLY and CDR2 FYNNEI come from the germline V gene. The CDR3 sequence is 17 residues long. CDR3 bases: TGTGCCAGCAGCGAAACCCCTGGTGGGGGGCGTTCCTACGAGCAGTACTTC. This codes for CASSETPGGGRSYEQYF.

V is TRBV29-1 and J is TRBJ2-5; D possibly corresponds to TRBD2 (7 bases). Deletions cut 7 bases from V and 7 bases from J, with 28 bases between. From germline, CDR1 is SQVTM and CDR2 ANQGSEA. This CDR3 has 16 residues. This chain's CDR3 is CSAGGSSGEMLATQYF. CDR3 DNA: TGCAGCGCCGGGGGGAGTTCAGGGGAGATGCTAGCGACCCAGTACTTC.